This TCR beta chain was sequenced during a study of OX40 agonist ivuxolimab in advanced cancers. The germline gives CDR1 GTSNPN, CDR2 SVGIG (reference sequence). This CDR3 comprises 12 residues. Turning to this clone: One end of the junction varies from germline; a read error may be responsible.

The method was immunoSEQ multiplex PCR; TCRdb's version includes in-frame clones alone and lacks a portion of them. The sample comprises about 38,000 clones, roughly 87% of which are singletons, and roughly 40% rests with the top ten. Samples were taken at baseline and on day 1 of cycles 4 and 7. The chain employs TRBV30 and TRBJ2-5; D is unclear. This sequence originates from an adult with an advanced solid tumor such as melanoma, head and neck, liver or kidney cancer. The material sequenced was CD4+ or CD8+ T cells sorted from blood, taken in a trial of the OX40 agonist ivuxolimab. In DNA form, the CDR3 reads TGTGCCTGGAGTCGGAACCAAGGGACCCAGTACTTC. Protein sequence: CAWSRNQGTQYF. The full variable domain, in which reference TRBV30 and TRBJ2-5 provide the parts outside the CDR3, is SQTIHQWPATLVQPVGSPLSLECTVEGTSNPNLYWYRQAAGRGLQLLFYSVGIGQISSEVPQNLSASRPQDRQFILSSKKLLLSDSGFYLCAWSRNQGTQYFGPGTRLLVL.